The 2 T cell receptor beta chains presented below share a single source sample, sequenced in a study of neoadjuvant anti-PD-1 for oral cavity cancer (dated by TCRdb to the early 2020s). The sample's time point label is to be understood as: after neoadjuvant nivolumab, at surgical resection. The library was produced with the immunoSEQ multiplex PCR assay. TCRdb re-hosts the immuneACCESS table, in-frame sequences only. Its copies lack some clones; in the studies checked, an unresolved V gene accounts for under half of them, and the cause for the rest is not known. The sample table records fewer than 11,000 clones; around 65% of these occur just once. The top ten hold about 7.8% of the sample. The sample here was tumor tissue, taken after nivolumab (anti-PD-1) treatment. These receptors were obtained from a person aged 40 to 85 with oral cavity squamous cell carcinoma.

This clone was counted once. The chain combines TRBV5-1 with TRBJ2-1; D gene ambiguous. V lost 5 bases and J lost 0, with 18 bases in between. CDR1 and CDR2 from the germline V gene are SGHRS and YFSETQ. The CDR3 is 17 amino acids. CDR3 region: CASSRASTSSSYNEQFF. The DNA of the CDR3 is TGCGCCAGCAGTCGGGCGAGTACCTCGAGCTCCTACAATGAGCAGTTCTTC. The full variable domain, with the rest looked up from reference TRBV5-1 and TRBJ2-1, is KAGVTQTPRYLIKTRGQQVTLSCSPISGHRSVSWYQQTPGQGLQFLFEYFSETQRNKGNFPGRFSGRQFSNSRSEMNVSTLELGDSALYLCASSRASTSSSYNEQFFGPGTRLTVL.

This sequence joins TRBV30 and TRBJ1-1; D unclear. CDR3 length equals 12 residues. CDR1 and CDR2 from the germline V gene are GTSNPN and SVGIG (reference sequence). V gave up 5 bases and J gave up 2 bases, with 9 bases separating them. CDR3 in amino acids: CAWAHFNTEAFF. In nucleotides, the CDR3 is TGTGCCTGGGCTCACTTTAACACTGAAGCTTTCTTT.